This TCR beta chain stems from a study of blood T cell repertoires in COVID-19. Produced via immunoSEQ multiplex PCR; TCRdb's table is partial and in-frame only. The sample carries approximately 270,000 clones, approximately 90% recorded once. The germline gives CDR1 SGHNT, CDR2 YYREEE (reference sequence). The CDR3 spans 12 residues. Trimming shortened V by 4 bases and J by 14 bases, and 13 bases separated the two germline ends. The sample consisted of PBMCs or T cells enriched from blood (not recorded which). This clonotype originated in a man aged 35 to 55 who had been exposed to COVID-19. V gene TRBV5-4 combines with J gene TRBJ1-6, with D unclear. CDR3 amino acids: CASSATDLALHF. CDR3 in DNA: TGTGCCAGCAGCGCGACTGATTTGGCCCTCCACTTT. Full variable domain (outside the CDR3, taken from reference TRBV5-4 and TRBJ1-6): ETGVTQSPTHLIKTRGQQVTLRCSSQSGHNTVSWYQQALGQGPQFIFQYYREEENGRGNFPPRFSGLQFPNYSSELNVNALELDDSALYLCASSATDLALHFGNGTRLTVT.